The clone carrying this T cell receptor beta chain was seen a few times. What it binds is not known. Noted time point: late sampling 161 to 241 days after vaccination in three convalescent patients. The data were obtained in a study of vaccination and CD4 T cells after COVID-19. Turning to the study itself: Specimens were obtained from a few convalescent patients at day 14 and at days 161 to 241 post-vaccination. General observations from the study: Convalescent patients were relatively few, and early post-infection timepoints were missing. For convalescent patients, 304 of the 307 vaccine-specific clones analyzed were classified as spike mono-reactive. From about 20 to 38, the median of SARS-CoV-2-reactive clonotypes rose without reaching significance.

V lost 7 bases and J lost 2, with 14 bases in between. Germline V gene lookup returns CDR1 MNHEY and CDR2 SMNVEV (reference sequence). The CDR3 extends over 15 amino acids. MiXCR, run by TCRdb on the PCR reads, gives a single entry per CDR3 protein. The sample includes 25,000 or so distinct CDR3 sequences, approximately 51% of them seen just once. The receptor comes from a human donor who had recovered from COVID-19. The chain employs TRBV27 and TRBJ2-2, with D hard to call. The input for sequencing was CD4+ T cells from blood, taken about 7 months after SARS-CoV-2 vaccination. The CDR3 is CASKRTTFNTGELFF. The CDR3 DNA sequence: TGTGCCAGCAAGAGAACCACTTTCAACACCGGGGAGCTGTTTTTT.